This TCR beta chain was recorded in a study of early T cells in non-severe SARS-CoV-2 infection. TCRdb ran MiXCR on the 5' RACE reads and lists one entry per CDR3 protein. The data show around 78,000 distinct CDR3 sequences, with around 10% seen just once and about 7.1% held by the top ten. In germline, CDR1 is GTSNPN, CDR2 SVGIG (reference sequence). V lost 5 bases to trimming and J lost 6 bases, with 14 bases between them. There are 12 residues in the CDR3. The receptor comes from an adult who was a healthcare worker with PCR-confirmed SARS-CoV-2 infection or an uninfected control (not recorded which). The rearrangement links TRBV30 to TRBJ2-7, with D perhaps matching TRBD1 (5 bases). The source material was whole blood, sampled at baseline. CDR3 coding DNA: TGTGCCTGGGATTTGCAGGGTGGCGAGCAGTACTTC. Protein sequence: CAWDLQGGEQYF.